Listed below are T cell receptor beta chains from one sample, sequenced in a study of shared clonotypes between healthy human individuals. This table comes from immunoSEQ multiplex PCR, and its TCRdb copy is limited to in-frame clones, with some not included. This sample has 700,000 or so clones, with about three quarters found just once. Material for sequencing was memory CD4+ T cells sorted from blood. Receptors were obtained from a woman aged 25 to 45 in good health. The CDR3 runs from the conserved cysteine through the conserved F or W. The order of the fields is V gene, D gene, J gene, clone size, CDR3 protein, CDR3 DNA. The D gene is left open where the match is weak. The size field is filled for only some rows; it gives once, few, many or a size class.

>TRBV27|NA|TRBJ2-7|NA
CASRAGASYEQYF
TGTGCCAGCAGGGCAGGGGCTTCCTACGAGCAGTACTTC
>TRBV15|NA|TRBJ1-3|NA
CATSREGQGIRNTIYF
TGTGCCACCAGCAGAGAAGGCCAGGGGATTAGAAACACCATATATTTT
>TRBV5-1|NA|TRBJ1-4|NA
CASSFSGTLNEKLFF
TGCGCCAGCAGCTTTTCCGGGACCCTTAATGAAAAACTGTTTTTT
>TRBV2|TRBD2|TRBJ2-3|many
CASSGTRGDTQYF
TGTGCCAGCAGCGGGACTAGAGGAGATACGCAGTATTTT
>TRBV9|NA|TRBJ2-3|NA
CASSVERRADTQYF
TGTGCCAGCAGCGTCGAGCGAAGGGCAGATACGCAGTATTTT
>TRBV5-1|NA|TRBJ2-1|NA
CASSLNSSYNEQFF
TGCGCCAGCAGCTTGAACAGTTCCTACAATGAGCAGTTCTTC
>TRBV6-1|NA|TRBJ1-3|NA
CASSAQGSGNTIYF
TGTGCCAGCAGTGCTCAGGGCTCTGGAAACACCATATATTTT
>TRBV10-3|NA|TRBJ2-7|NA
CATAEGGSSEQYF
TGTGCCACCGCTGAGGGTGGTTCCTCCGAGCAGTACTTC
>TRBV18|NA|TRBJ2-1|NA
CASSPGLGVNEQFF
TGTGCCAGCTCACCGGGTCTAGGAGTAAATGAGCAGTTCTTC
>TRBV2|NA|TRBJ2-6|NA
CASTRDRGANVLTF
TGTGCCAGCACGCGTGACAGAGGGGCCAACGTCCTGACTTTC
>TRBV5-1|TRBD1|TRBJ2-7|NA
CASSLGGTGVYEQYF
TGCGCCAGCAGCTTGGGAGGGACAGGGGTTTACGAGCAGTACTTC
>TRBV25-1|NA|TRBJ1-3|many
CASSDSYTIYF
TGTGCCAGCAGTGACTCGTACACCATATATTTT
>TRBV5-4|NA|TRBJ2-5|NA
CASSLEQETQYF
TGTGCCAGCAGCTTGGAGCAAGAGACCCAGTACTTC
>TRBV18|NA|TRBJ2-7|few
CASSPTTPEQYF
TGTGCCAGCTCACCTACGACCCCCGAGCAGTACTTC
>TRBV7-8|TRBD1|TRBJ1-1|NA
CASSLEGTANTEAFF
TGTGCCAGCAGCTTAGAGGGGACAGCGAACACTGAAGCTTTCTTT
>TRBV14|NA|TRBJ2-2|once
CASSQQEPGELFF
TGTGCCAGCAGCCAACAGGAACCCGGGGAGCTGTTTTTT
>TRBV6-1|TRBD2|TRBJ2-2|NA
CASSEAFGTSGSNTGELFF
TGTGCCAGCAGTGAAGCGTTCGGGACTAGCGGTTCGAACACCGGGGAGCTGTTTTTT
>TRBV6-1|NA|TRBJ1-5|NA
CASSVSMGSNQPQHF
TGTGCCAGCAGTGTCTCGATGGGTAGCAATCAGCCCCAGCATTTT
>TRBV10-3|TRBD1|TRBJ2-5|NA
CAISGPGQGAETQYF
TGTGCCATCAGTGGCCCTGGACAGGGGGCAGAGACCCAGTACTTC
>TRBV1|NA|TRBJ2-1|NA
CTSSLKPWALGHEQFF
TGCACCAGCAGCCTTAAACCGTGGGCGTTGGGACATGAGCAGTTCTTC
>TRBV6-5|NA|TRBJ1-5|once
CASSYSYGENQPQHF
TGTGCCAGCAGTTACTCATATGGGGAGAATCAGCCCCAGCATTTT